The present T cell receptor beta chain was sequenced within a study of blood T cell repertoires in COVID-19. Overall study: Sources were T cells, B-cell-depleted T cells, or PBMCs; the material itself was cDNA or gDNA.

The repertoire was sequenced with immunoSEQ multiplex PCR; TCRdb's copy has only in-frame clones and lacks some. This table has 300,000 to 350,000 clones, 80% to 90% appearing once. Deletions cut 7 bases from V and 4 bases from J, with 16 bases between. The CDR3 spans 14 residues. From germline, CDR1 is MNHEY and CDR2 SMNVEV (reference sequence). The J gene is TRBJ1-1, the V gene TRBV27, with a tentative D call TRBD1 (5 bases). The source of this sequence is a young man who had recovered from COVID-19. Specimen: PBMCs or T cells enriched from blood (not recorded which). The CDR3 region has the DNA TGTGCCAGCACCAGACGGGGGTTCGGCACTGAAGCTTTCTTT. Translated: CASTRRGFGTEAFF.